Sequencing of this T cell receptor (beta chain) was carried out in a study of T cell repertoires in cytomegalovirus infection. Study background: In public TCR beta signatures, there were indications of both CMV infection and matching HLA type.

The length of the CDR3 is 17 residues. Germline CDR1 LNHDA, CDR2 SQIVND (reference sequence). The V and J ends lost 5 bases and 4 bases respectively, with 20 bases between them. Study-level points and caveats: Dominant in the ex vivo response were TCR beta clonotypes restricted by HLA-C and specific for CMV. Carriage of CMV together with the relevant HLA was identifiable through cumulative public TCR beta family frequency.

On this clonotype itself: Its specificity is not known.

Each CDR3 protein is one row after TCRdb ran MiXCR on the reads. This table holds 600,000 to 800,000 distinct CDR3 sequences, 24% found once. This receptor was identified in a human donor in good health (CMV status not recorded). Some clones in this sample may be carry-over from other donors' samples. The source material was CD8+ T cells from PBMCs. The rearrangement joins TRBV19 to TRBJ2-2; perhaps TRBD1 as D (5 bases). In DNA, the CDR3 is TGTGCCAGTAGTCCGGACACCTATACCCCAGCCACCGGGGAGCTGTTTTTT. Amino acid sequence: CASSPDTYTPATGELFF.